The 21 T cell receptor beta chains in this list originate from one sample, sequenced in a study of siplizumab effects on memory and regulatory T cells. The method was immunoSEQ multiplex PCR; TCRdb's version includes in-frame clones alone and lacks a portion of them. Here the sample spans 100,000 to 110,000 clones, 94% being singletons. Sequencing was performed on non-Treg CD4+ T cells sorted from blood. These receptors originate from a human donor in good health.

The rearrangement links TRBV28 to TRBJ2-7; either TRBD1 or TRBD2 may supply D (5 bases each). Germline values: CDR1 MDHEN, CDR2 SYDVKM. The V gene lost 1 base and the J gene lost 6 bases, with 13 bases spanning the gap. The CDR3 contains 14 residues. CDR3 loop: CASSLFSRESEQYF. DNA of the CDR3: TGTGCCAGCAGTTTATTTAGCAGGGAGTCCGAGCAGTACTTC. Using reference TRBV28 and TRBJ2-7 for the parts outside the CDR3, the full variable domain is DVKVTQSSRYLVKRTGEKVFLECVQDMDHENMFWYRQDPGLGLRLIYFSYDVKMKEKGDIPEGYSVSREKKERFSLILESASTNQTSMYLCASSLFSRESEQYFGPGTRLTVT.

The CDR3 sequence is CASSRYRDSYSNQPQHF. For the CDR3, the DNA is TGTGCCAGCTCACGGTACCGGGACAGCTATAGCAATCAGCCCCAGCATTTT. This chain links TRBV18 with TRBJ1-5, with TRBD1 matching 7 bases. V shed 4 bases and J 0 bases; nucleotides not matched to a gene: 9. The CDR3 is made up of 17 amino acids. Germline CDR1 reads KGHSH; CDR2 reads LQKENI.

The chain carries TRBV4-2 and TRBJ2-1; TRBD2 matches at 13 bases. Trimming cost V 3 bases and J 5 bases; bases outside gene matches: 1. CDR1 is LGHNA and CDR2 is YNFKEQ in the germline V gene. The CDR3 totals 15 residues. The CDR3 loop is CASSHGLAGDNEQFF. DNA for the CDR3: TGTGCCAGCAGCCACGGACTAGCGGGAGACAATGAGCAGTTCTTC.

This clone occurred once. The chain combines TRBV6-1 with TRBJ2-5; TRBD2 agrees at 7 bases. The CDR3 covers 15 residues. CDR1 MNHNS and CDR2 SASEGT come from the germline V gene. J gave up 5 bases and V 3 bases, and 9 bases lay outside the gene matches. The CDR3 bases are TGTGCCAGCAGTGATCTAGGGGAGGGTGGGGAGACCCAGTACTTC. The encoded protein is CASSDLGEGGETQYF.

The DNA of the CDR3 is TGCGCCAGCACACTGTCAGGGGGAGCCAAAAACATTCAGTACTTC. Translating it yields CASTLSGGAKNIQYF. This sequence joins TRBV10-1 and TRBJ2-4; 7 bases fit TRBD1. The CDR3 sequence is 15 residues long. J was trimmed by 0 bases and V by 7 bases; bases with no gene match: 6. Germline V lookup: CDR1 WNHNN, CDR2 SYGVQD (reference sequence).

The CDR3 spells CASSEGLAGGLDTQYF. CDR3 DNA: TGTGCCAGCAGTGAAGGACTAGCGGGAGGTTTAGATACGCAGTATTTT. The V call is TRBV2, the J call TRBJ2-3, with 13 bases matching TRBD2. The CDR3 has 16 amino acids. Germline CDR1 reads SNHLY; CDR2 reads FYNNEI. V gave up 1 base and J gave up 5 bases; unmatched junction bases: 3. Drawing the rest from reference TRBV2 and TRBJ2-3, the complete variable domain is EPEVTQTPSHQVTQMGQEVILRCVPISNHLYFYWYRQILGQKVEFLVSFYNNEISEKSEIFDDQFSVERPDGSNFTLKIRSTKLEDSAMYFCASSEGLAGGLDTQYFGPGTRLTVL.

This rearrangement joins TRBV7-3 to TRBJ2-3; 9 nucleotides match TRBD2. The J segment lost 0 bases and the V segment lost 5 bases, leaving 6 bases of the junction unmatched. The CDR3 is 16 amino acids. In germline, CDR1 is SGHTA, CDR2 FQGTGA. The CDR3 loop is CASSPAGGRSTDTQYF. CDR3 in DNA: TGTGCCAGCAGCCCGGCGGGGGGGCGAAGCACAGATACGCAGTATTTT. Together with reference TRBV7-3 and TRBJ2-3, the CDR3 gives the full variable domain: GAGVSQTPSNKVTEKGKYVELRCDPISGHTALYWYRQSLGQGPEFLIYFQGTGAADDSGLPNDRFFAVRPEGSVSTLKIQRTERGDSAVYLCASSPAGGRSTDTQYFGPGTRLTVL.

The genes are TRBV7-9 and TRBJ1-1, with D hard to call. Trimming shortened V by 1 base and J by 1 base, and 7 bases separated the two germline ends. CDR3 length: 14 amino acids. Per germline, CDR1 SEHNR and CDR2 FQNEAQ (reference sequence). The CDR3 region has the DNA TGTGCCAGCAGCTTAGGGCAGGCGAACACTGAAGCTTTCTTT. It yields the protein CASSLGQANTEAFF.

The CDR3 sequence: CASSKDGSSPDTQYF. CDR3 DNA: TGCGCCAGCAGCAAGGACGGATCCTCACCAGATACGCAGTATTTT. The chain uses TRBV5-1 and TRBJ2-3; D is unclear. This CDR3 has 15 residues. Germline V CDR1 and CDR2: SGHRS, YFSETQ. V lost 4 bases to trimming and J lost 4 bases, with 16 bases between them.

The V call is TRBV6-1, the J call TRBJ2-3; the D gene is possibly TRBD2 (5 bases). Germline-derived CDR1 and CDR2 are MNHNS and SASEGT. The CDR3 contains 13 residues. V was shortened by 3 bases and J by 4 bases, with 8 bases between the two germline ends. This CDR3 is CASSDGGADTQYF. The CDR3 DNA sequence: TGTGCCAGCAGTGACGGAGGCGCAGATACGCAGTATTTT.

J is TRBJ1-5 and V is TRBV7-8; 7 bases agree with TRBD1. The V segment lost 10 bases and the J segment 9 bases; nucleotides outside the gene matches: 24. Germline V gene lookup returns CDR1 SGHVS and CDR2 FQNEAQ. CDR3 length: 17 residues. The CDR3 here is CATADRGDSPLGGPQHF. In DNA form, the CDR3 reads TGTGCCACCGCTGACCGGGGGGACAGTCCTTTGGGTGGGCCCCAGCATTTT.

The rearrangement uses TRBV14 and TRBJ2-7, with TRBD1 matching over 10 bases. J was trimmed by 1 base and V by 4 bases; bases with no gene match: 13. CDR3 length equals 18 residues. Germline V lookup: CDR1 SGHDN, CDR2 FVKESK. The CDR3 region has the DNA TGTGCCAGCAGCCTCTCGACCCCTCGACAGGGGGCTTCCTACGAGCAGTACTTC. Its translation is CASSLSTPRQGASYEQYF. Looking up the rest from reference TRBV14 and TRBJ2-7 gives the full variable domain: EAGVTQFPSHSVIEKGQTVTLRCDPISGHDNLYWYRRVMGKEIKFLLHFVKESKQDESGMPNNRFLAERTGGTYSTLKVQPAELEDSGVYFCASSLSTPRQGASYEQYFGPGTRLTVT.

The chain links TRBV29-1 to TRBJ2-1; 8 positions match TRBD2. Germline loops: CDR1 SQVTM, CDR2 ANQGSEA. The CDR3 runs to 14 residues. V lost 5 bases to trimming and J lost 7 bases; unmatched junction nucleotides: 10. CDR3 in amino acids: CSVILQRERNEQFF. The DNA of the CDR3 is TGCAGCGTTATTCTCCAGCGGGAGCGGAATGAGCAGTTCTTC.

CDR3 in DNA: TGTGCCAGCAGCCCGACACGGAGGTCCTACGAGCAGTACTTC. This codes for CASSPTRRSYEQYF. This rearrangement joins TRBV6-6 to TRBJ2-7; perhaps TRBD2 as D (5 bases). V dropped 6 bases and J dropped 1 base, with 13 bases sitting between them. Germline CDR1 MNHNY, CDR2 SVGAGI (reference sequence). The length of the CDR3 is 14 residues.

The chain couples TRBV28 to TRBJ2-3; D is ambiguous. V was trimmed by 3 bases and J by 5 bases, leaving 3 bases between them. Germline CDR1 and CDR2: MDHEN and SYDVKM. The CDR3 runs 11 residues. CDR3 DNA sequence: TGTGCCAGCAGTTTTGAAGATACGCAGTATTTT. This encodes CASSFEDTQYF.

The CDR3 region has the DNA TGTGCCAGCCACAGGGGGACAATTGACGAGCAGTACTTC. Its translation is CASHRGTIDEQYF. The chain is built from TRBV6-5 and TRBJ2-7, with 8 bases that match TRBD1. The CDR3 is made up of 13 amino acids. Losses at the gene ends were 8 bases for V and 5 bases for J; bases not matched to a gene: 8. The V gene's germline CDR1 is MNHEY and CDR2 SVGAGI.

This chain joins TRBV29-1 and TRBJ2-2; 7 nucleotides line up with TRBD1. The V gene's germline CDR1 is SQVTM and CDR2 ANQGSEA. V shed 6 bases, J shed 0 bases, and the junction held 1 base outside the gene matches. The CDR3 consists of 13 residues. The CDR3 DNA reads as TGCAGCGTGGGACAGTCGAACACCGGGGAGCTGTTTTTT. Translating gives CSVGQSNTGELFF.

This chain joins TRBV29-1 and TRBJ2-1, with TRBD1 matching over 9 bases. The J segment lost 6 bases and the V segment lost 6 bases, leaving 9 bases of the junction unmatched. This CDR3 contains 14 residues. The V gene's germline CDR1 is SQVTM and CDR2 ANQGSEA. CDR3 residues: CSVRDRVPSNEQFF. For the CDR3, the DNA is TGCAGCGTAAGGGACAGGGTCCCATCCAATGAGCAGTTCTTC.

V and J are TRBV19 and TRBJ2-2, with D possibly TRBD2 on 7 matching bases. V was shortened by 3 bases and J by 3 bases, with 8 bases between the two germline ends. The CDR3 is 14 residues long. Germline assignment: CDR1 LNHDA and CDR2 SQIVND (reference sequence). The CDR3 bases are TGTGCCAGTAGTATCGGGGGGCACACCGGGGAGCTGTTTTTT. It codes for CASSIGGHTGELFF.

The chain is built from TRBV27 and TRBJ2-2; the D gene is possibly TRBD2 (5 bases). This CDR3 has 17 amino acids. V lost 7 bases and J lost 8, with 26 bases in between. CDR1 MNHEY and CDR2 SMNVEV come from the germline V gene (reference sequence). CDR3 protein: CASTPKAALAVYGELFF. CDR3 DNA sequence: TGTGCCAGCACCCCCAAGGCGGCGCTAGCAGTCTATGGGGAGCTGTTTTTT.

The rearrangement uses TRBV11-2 and TRBJ2-5; D might be TRBD2 (5 bases). Germline CDR1 reads SGHAT; CDR2 reads FQNNGV. V lost 6 bases and J 5 bases, leaving 19 bases between the germline ends. The CDR3 has 15 residues. This CDR3 is CASSSDPGMWETQYF. In DNA form, the CDR3 reads TGTGCCAGCAGTAGCGACCCGGGGATGTGGGAGACCCAGTACTTC.